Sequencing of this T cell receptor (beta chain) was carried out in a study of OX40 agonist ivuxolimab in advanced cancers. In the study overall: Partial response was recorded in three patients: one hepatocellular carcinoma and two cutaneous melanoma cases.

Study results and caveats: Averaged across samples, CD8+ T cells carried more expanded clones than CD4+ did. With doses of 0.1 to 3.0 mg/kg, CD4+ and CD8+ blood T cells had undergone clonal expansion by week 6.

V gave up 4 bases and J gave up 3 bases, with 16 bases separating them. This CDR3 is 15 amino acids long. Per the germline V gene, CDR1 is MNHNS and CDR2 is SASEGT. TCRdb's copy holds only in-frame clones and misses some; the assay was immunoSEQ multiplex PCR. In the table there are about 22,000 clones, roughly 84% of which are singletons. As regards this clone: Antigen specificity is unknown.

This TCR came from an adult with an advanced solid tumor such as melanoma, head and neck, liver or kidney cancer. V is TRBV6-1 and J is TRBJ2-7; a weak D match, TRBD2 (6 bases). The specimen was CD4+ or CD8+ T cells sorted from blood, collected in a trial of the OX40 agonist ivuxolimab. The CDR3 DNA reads TGTGCCAGCAGTGCCCGGGACTCAACCAGCTACGAGCAGTACTTC. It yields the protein CASSARDSTSYEQYF.